The source of this TCR beta chain is a study of metastatic and nonmetastatic thyroid tumors. Study details: Repertoire comparison spanned blood and tumor or nodule tissue of malignant and benign thyroid patients.

This CDR3 has 14 residues. Germline CDR1 reads DFQATT; CDR2 reads SNEGSKA (reference sequence). V lost 6 bases to trimming and J lost 7 bases; unmatched junction nucleotides: 12. Patients were all untreated before their thyroid surgery. MiXCR re-clonotyped the PCR reads for TCRdb. This repertoire shows more than 40,000 clones, around 28% found once; its top ten account for around 9.6%. The V and J genes are TRBV20-1 and TRBJ1-5; 7 bases map to TRBD1. The sequence derives from a male donor with papillary thyroid cancer or a benign thyroid nodule (not recorded which). Some clones in this sample may be carry-over from other donors' samples. Sequencing was carried out using blood. The CDR3 bases are TGCAGTGCGAAGGGGGCAGGGGTGGAACAGCCCCAGCATTTT. Residues: CSAKGAGVEQPQHF.